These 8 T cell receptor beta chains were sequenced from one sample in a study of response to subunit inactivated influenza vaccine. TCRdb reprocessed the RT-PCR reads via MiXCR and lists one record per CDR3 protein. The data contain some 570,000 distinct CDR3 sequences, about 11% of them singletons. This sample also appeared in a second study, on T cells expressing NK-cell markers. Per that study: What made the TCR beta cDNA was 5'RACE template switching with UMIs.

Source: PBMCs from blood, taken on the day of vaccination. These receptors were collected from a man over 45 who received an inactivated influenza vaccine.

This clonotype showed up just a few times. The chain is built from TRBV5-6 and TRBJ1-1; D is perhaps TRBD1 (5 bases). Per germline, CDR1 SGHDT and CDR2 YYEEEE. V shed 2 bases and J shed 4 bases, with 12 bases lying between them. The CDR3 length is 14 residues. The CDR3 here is CASSFTGGVTEAFF. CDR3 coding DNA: TGTGCCAGCAGCTTTACAGGCGGAGTCACTGAAGCTTTCTTT.

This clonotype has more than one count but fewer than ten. The CDR3 DNA is TGTGCCAGCAGCTCTGGGGCGGGAGGGGTCTCAGATACGCAGTATTTT. Encoded protein: CASSSGAGGVSDTQYF. The chain combines TRBV28 with TRBJ2-3; 9 positions match TRBD2. Germline V gene sequence: CDR1 MDHEN, CDR2 SYDVKM. After removal of 6 bases from V and 4 bases from J, the junction contained 11 bases not matched to a gene. This CDR3 contains 16 residues.

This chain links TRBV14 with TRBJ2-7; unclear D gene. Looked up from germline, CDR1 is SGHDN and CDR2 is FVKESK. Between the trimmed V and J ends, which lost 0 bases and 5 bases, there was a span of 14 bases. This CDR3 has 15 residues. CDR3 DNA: TGTGCCAGCAGCCAAGATAGTGGGCGGCGGCACGAGCAGTACTTC. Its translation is CASSQDSGRRHEQYF. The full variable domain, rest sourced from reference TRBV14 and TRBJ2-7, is EAGVTQFPSHSVIEKGQTVTLRCDPISGHDNLYWYRRVMGKEIKFLLHFVKESKQDESGMPNNRFLAERTGGTYSTLKVQPAELEDSGVYFCASSQDSGRRHEQYFGPGTRLTVT.

CDR3 sequence: CASSYIRGGETQYF. In nucleotides, the CDR3 is TGTGCCAGCAGTTACATAAGGGGAGGAGAGACCCAGTACTTC. This chain connects TRBV6-2 or TRBV6-3 to TRBJ2-5, with D possibly TRBD2 on 6 matching bases. This CDR3 has 14 amino acids. With 2 bases removed from V and 4 bases from J, the gap between germline ends came to 11 bases. Per germline, CDR1 MNHEY and CDR2 SVGEGT.

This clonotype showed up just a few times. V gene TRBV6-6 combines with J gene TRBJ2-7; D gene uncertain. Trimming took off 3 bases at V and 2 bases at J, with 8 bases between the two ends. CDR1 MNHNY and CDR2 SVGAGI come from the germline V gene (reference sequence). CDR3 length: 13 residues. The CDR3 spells CASSYVLAYEQYF. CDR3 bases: TGTGCCAGCAGTTATGTACTTGCCTACGAGCAGTACTTC.

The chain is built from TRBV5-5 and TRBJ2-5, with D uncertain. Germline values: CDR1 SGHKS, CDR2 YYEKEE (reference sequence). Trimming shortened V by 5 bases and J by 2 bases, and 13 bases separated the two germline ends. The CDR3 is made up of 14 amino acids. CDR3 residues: CASRNSAAQETQYF. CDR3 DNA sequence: TGTGCCAGCAGGAATTCGGCGGCACAAGAGACCCAGTACTTC.

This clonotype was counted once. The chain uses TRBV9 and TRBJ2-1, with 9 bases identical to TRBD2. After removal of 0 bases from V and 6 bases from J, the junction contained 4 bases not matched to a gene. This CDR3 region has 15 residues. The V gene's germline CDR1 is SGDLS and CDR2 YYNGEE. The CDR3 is CASSVGGGVGNEQFF. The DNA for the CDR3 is TGTGCCAGCAGCGTAGGCGGGGGGGTTGGCAATGAGCAGTTCTTC.

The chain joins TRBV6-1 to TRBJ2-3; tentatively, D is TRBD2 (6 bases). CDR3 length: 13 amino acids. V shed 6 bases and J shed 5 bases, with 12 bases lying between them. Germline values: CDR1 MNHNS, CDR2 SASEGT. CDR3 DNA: TGTGCCAGCAGCGATGCCGGGGGAGATACGCAGTATTTT. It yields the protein CASSDAGGDTQYF.